This T cell receptor (beta chain) was found in a study of graft-versus-host responses after intestinal transplantation. Background on the study: Once they had received anti-thymocyte globulin induction, all recipients took tacrolimus and steroids for around 3 years.

Profiled with immunoSEQ multiplex PCR; TCRdb holds only in-frame clones, not every one. The table shows tens of thousands of clones, with 90% occurring only once. The study's findings and limits: Allograft graft-versus-host to host-versus-graft clonal ratios ran high in patients with graft-donor T cell macrochimerism. Early declines in HvG clones that occurred post-transplant were associated with peak circulating GvH clone levels.

From germline, CDR1 is SGHDT and CDR2 YYEEEE. V gave up 5 bases and J gave up 3 bases; unmatched junction bases: 6. The CDR3 is 15 amino acids. This clone was observed a handful of times. The antigen remains unidentified. Sample: unstimulated CD4+ T cells sorted from spleen or lymph node cells, taken before intestinal transplant. This TCR was sampled from a human donor who received an intestinal transplant. V gene TRBV5-6 combines with J gene TRBJ1-2; the match to TRBD1 covers 11 bases. The CDR3: CASRRPGQGDYGYTF. The CDR3 nucleotides are TGTGCCAGCAGAAGACCGGGACAGGGGGACTATGGCTACACCTTC.